Listed below are T cell receptor beta chains from one sample, sequenced in a study of T cell responses to AZD1222 COVID-19 vaccine. Clones were read by immunoSEQ multiplex PCR, and TCRdb kept only the in-frame ones, dropping some. This sample yields approximately 150,000 clones, of which approximately 89% are seen a single time; about 4.2% belongs to the top ten. The source material was peripheral blood, sampled on day 0 of AZD1222 vaccination. Receptor source: an adult in good health. CDR3s include the opening cysteine and the closing phenylalanine or tryptophan. D genes are given only for firm matches. Size is stated for part of the rows, as once, few or many counts, or as a class when the clone is expanded.

D gene: .
clone size: once
V gene: TRBV11-3
J gene: TRBJ1-6
CDR3 protein: CASSLRGAGTSPLHF
CDR3 DNA: TGTGCCAGCAGCCTACGCGGGGCAGGGACTTCACCCCTCCACTTT

D gene: .
clone size: .
V gene: TRBV14
J gene: TRBJ1-1
CDR3 protein: CASSQATPRPRNTEAFF
CDR3 DNA: TGTGCCAGCAGCCAAGCCACCCCTCGACCGCGGAACACTGAAGCTTTCTTT

D gene: .
clone size: .
V gene: TRBV5-4
J gene: TRBJ2-7
CDR3 protein: CASSLAMGTISYEQYF
CDR3 DNA: TGTGCCAGCAGCTTGGCCATGGGAACTATCTCCTACGAGCAGTACTTC

D gene: .
clone size: .
V gene: TRBV5-8
J gene: TRBJ1-5
CDR3 protein: CASSFGSGAYSNQPQHF
CDR3 DNA: TGTGCCAGCAGCTTCGGTAGCGGGGCCTATAGCAATCAGCCCCAGCATTTT

D gene: .
clone size: .
V gene: TRBV5-4
J gene: TRBJ1-2
CDR3 protein: CASSWRASQGRYTF
CDR3 DNA: TGTGCCAGCAGCTGGCGGGCCTCCCAAGGGCGCTACACCTTC

D gene: TRBD1
clone size: .
V gene: TRBV5-1
J gene: TRBJ1-1
CDR3 protein: CASSLGQGAQAFF
CDR3 DNA: TGCGCCAGCAGCTTGGGGCAGGGGGCGCAGGCTTTCTTT

D gene: .
clone size: once
V gene: TRBV13
J gene: TRBJ2-1
CDR3 protein: CASSLGSIQQFF
CDR3 DNA: TGTGCCAGCAGCTTAGGTTCTATCCAGCAGTTCTTC

D gene: TRBD1
clone size: .
V gene: TRBV7-3
J gene: TRBJ2-7
CDR3 protein: CASSLRGQGLAGSYEQYF
CDR3 DNA: TGTGCCAGCAGCTTAAGGGGACAGGGACTGGCGGGCTCCTACGAGCAGTACTTC

D gene: .
clone size: .
V gene: TRBV28
J gene: TRBJ1-2
CDR3 protein: CASTPGRGRIRYGYTF
CDR3 DNA: TGTGCCAGCACCCCAGGTAGAGGGAGAATTCGGTATGGCTACACCTTC

D gene: .
clone size: .
V gene: TRBV18
J gene: TRBJ2-4
CDR3 protein: CASSPQTEAYIQYF
CDR3 DNA: TGTGCCAGCTCACCCCAGACTGAGGCATACATTCAGTACTTC

D gene: .
clone size: .
V gene: TRBV7-3
J gene: TRBJ2-7
CDR3 protein: CASSFGRAYEQYF
CDR3 DNA: TGTGCCAGCAGCTTCGGTAGGGCCTACGAGCAGTACTTC

D gene: .
clone size: .
V gene: TRBV4-2
J gene: TRBJ1-3
CDR3 protein: CASSQGRQASGNTIYF
CDR3 DNA: TGTGCCAGCAGCCAAGGTCGGCAGGCCTCTGGAAACACCATATATTTT

D gene: .
clone size: .
V gene: TRBV5-1
J gene: TRBJ2-7
CDR3 protein: CASSLGDGDYEQYF
CDR3 DNA: TGCGCCAGCAGCTTGGGAGACGGAGACTACGAGCAGTACTTC

D gene: .
clone size: few
V gene: TRBV11-2
J gene: TRBJ2-5
CDR3 protein: CASSHPGTGQETQYF
CDR3 DNA: TGTGCCAGCAGCCATCCCGGGACGGGCCAAGAGACCCAGTACTTC

D gene: TRBD2
clone size: .
V gene: TRBV4-1
J gene: TRBJ2-5
CDR3 protein: CASSRKTSGRGQGRQETQYF
CDR3 DNA: TGCGCCAGCAGCCGAAAAACTAGCGGGAGAGGTCAAGGTCGGCAAGAGACCCAGTACTTC

D gene: .
clone size: .
V gene: TRBV10-1
J gene: TRBJ1-1
CDR3 protein: CASSRTGNTEAFF
CDR3 DNA: TGCGCCAGCAGTCGGACGGGGAACACTGAAGCTTTCTTT

D gene: .
clone size: .
V gene: TRBV7-3
J gene: TRBJ1-2
CDR3 protein: CASSPTRETGYTF
CDR3 DNA: TGTGCCAGCAGCCCCACTAGGGAAACTGGCTACACCTTC

D gene: TRBD1
clone size: .
V gene: TRBV7-2
J gene: TRBJ1-5
CDR3 protein: CASSWGQGDQPQHF
CDR3 DNA: TGTGCCAGCAGCTGGGGACAGGGCGATCAGCCCCAGCATTTT

D gene: .
clone size: .
V gene: TRBV28
J gene: TRBJ2-3
CDR3 protein: CASSLGGALRTDTQYF
CDR3 DNA: TGTGCCAGCAGTTTGGGGGGAGCTCTCAGGACAGATACGCAGTATTTT

D gene: .
clone size: .
V gene: TRBV28
J gene: TRBJ1-2
CDR3 protein: CASGERNYGYTF
CDR3 DNA: TGTGCCAGCGGTGAGCGGAACTATGGCTACACCTTC

D gene: .
clone size: .
V gene: TRBV30
J gene: TRBJ2-2
CDR3 protein: CAWNHQRTGELFF
CDR3 DNA: TGTGCCTGGAACCATCAGAGGACCGGGGAGCTGTTTTTT

D gene: .
clone size: .
V gene: TRBV3-1/TRBV3-2
J gene: TRBJ2-7
CDR3 protein: CASSQELAASEQYF
CDR3 DNA: TGTGCCAGCAGCCAAGAATTGGCCGCCTCCGAGCAGTACTTC

D gene: TRBD2
clone size: .
V gene: TRBV28
J gene: TRBJ2-3
CDR3 protein: CASSLFSGIGTDTQYF
CDR3 DNA: TGTGCCAGCAGTTTATTTAGCGGGATAGGCACAGATACGCAGTATTTT

D gene: .
clone size: .
V gene: TRBV7-3
J gene: TRBJ2-6
CDR3 protein: CASSDSGANVLTF
CDR3 DNA: TGTGCCAGCAGCGACTCTGGGGCCAACGTCCTGACTTTC

D gene: TRBD2
clone size: once
V gene: TRBV19
J gene: TRBJ2-1
CDR3 protein: CASSIGRWAGGPSNEQFF
CDR3 DNA: TGTGCCAGTAGTATCGGGAGATGGGCGGGAGGGCCTAGTAATGAGCAGTTCTTC

D gene: .
clone size: .
V gene: TRBV29-1
J gene: TRBJ1-5
CDR3 protein: CSVGDQPNQPQHF
CDR3 DNA: TGCAGCGTTGGCGACCAACCCAATCAGCCCCAGCATTTT

D gene: TRBD1
clone size: few
V gene: TRBV11-2
J gene: TRBJ1-1
CDR3 protein: CASNRQGPSTEAFF
CDR3 DNA: TGTGCCAGCAACAGACAGGGGCCCTCCACTGAAGCTTTCTTT

D gene: .
clone size: .
V gene: TRBV28
J gene: TRBJ1-1
CDR3 protein: CASSLSVGHTEAFF
CDR3 DNA: TGTGCCAGCAGTTTATCGGTGGGGCACACTGAAGCTTTCTTT

D gene: TRBD2
clone size: .
V gene: TRBV28
J gene: TRBJ2-7
CDR3 protein: CASTTSGGAGEQYF
CDR3 DNA: TGTGCCAGCACCACCTCCGGGGGGGCGGGGGAGCAGTACTTC

D gene: .
clone size: .
V gene: TRBV1
J gene: TRBJ1-6
CDR3 protein: CTSIREAGQWGNSPLHF
CDR3 DNA: TGCACCAGCATAAGGGAGGCAGGGCAATGGGGTAATTCACCCCTCCACTTT

D gene: .
clone size: .
V gene: TRBV11-2
J gene: TRBJ1-2
CDR3 protein: CASSLEGQDLNYGYTF
CDR3 DNA: TGTGCCAGCAGCTTAGAAGGGCAGGACTTAAACTATGGCTACACCTTC

D gene: .
clone size: .
V gene: TRBV28
J gene: TRBJ2-7
CDR3 protein: CASTAGRRAEQYF
CDR3 DNA: TGTGCCAGCACTGCGGGGAGGAGGGCCGAGCAGTACTTC

D gene: .
clone size: .
V gene: TRBV5-4
J gene: TRBJ1-6
CDR3 protein: CASSLAGASSYNSPLHF
CDR3 DNA: TGTGCCAGCAGCTTGGCAGGGGCTAGCTCCTATAATTCACCCCTCCACTTT

D gene: .
clone size: .
V gene: TRBV19
J gene: TRBJ1-5
CDR3 protein: CASQHQQGQPQHF
CDR3 DNA: TGTGCCAGTCAGCACCAACAGGGCCAGCCCCAGCATTTT

D gene: .
clone size: .
V gene: TRBV5-5
J gene: TRBJ1-2
CDR3 protein: CASSHDGFYGYTF
CDR3 DNA: TGTGCCAGCAGCCACGACGGCTTCTATGGCTACACCTTC

D gene: TRBD2
clone size: .
V gene: TRBV7-2
J gene: TRBJ2-3
CDR3 protein: CASSPRAGGRADTQYF
CDR3 DNA: TGTGCCAGCAGCCCCAGAGCGGGAGGGAGGGCAGATACGCAGTATTTT

D gene: .
clone size: few
V gene: TRBV4-1
J gene: TRBJ2-1
CDR3 protein: CASSQEAGAFNEQFF
CDR3 DNA: TGCGCCAGCAGCCAAGAGGCGGGGGCCTTCAATGAGCAGTTCTTC

D gene: TRBD2
clone size: .
V gene: TRBV7-9
J gene: TRBJ2-5
CDR3 protein: CASSQGSSGRQETQYF
CDR3 DNA: TGTGCCAGCAGTCAAGGGAGTAGCGGGAGGCAAGAGACCCAGTACTTC

D gene: TRBD1
clone size: .
V gene: TRBV9
J gene: TRBJ1-5
CDR3 protein: CASSPTGGYQPQHF
CDR3 DNA: TGTGCCAGCAGCCCCACAGGGGGCTACCAGCCCCAGCATTTT

D gene: .
clone size: .
V gene: TRBV28
J gene: TRBJ1-1
CDR3 protein: CASSFEVLKNTEAFF
CDR3 DNA: TGTGCCAGCAGTTTTGAGGTTTTGAAGAACACTGAAGCTTTCTTT

D gene: .
clone size: .
V gene: TRBV28
J gene: TRBJ1-2
CDR3 protein: CAAHRDGYTF
CDR3 DNA: TGTGCCGCCCACAGGGATGGCTACACCTTC

D gene: TRBD2
clone size: .
V gene: TRBV3-1/TRBV3-2
J gene: TRBJ2-3
CDR3 protein: CASSPTSGRKTDTQYF
CDR3 DNA: TGTGCCAGCAGCCCCACTAGCGGGAGGAAGACAGATACGCAGTATTTT

D gene: .
clone size: .
V gene: TRBV27
J gene: TRBJ2-1
CDR3 protein: CASSLNPGEGGSSYNEQFF
CDR3 DNA: TGTGCCAGCAGTTTAAACCCGGGAGAGGGGGGTAGCTCCTACAATGAGCAGTTCTTC

D gene: TRBD2
clone size: .
V gene: TRBV11-3
J gene: TRBJ2-1
CDR3 protein: CASSLALAGEGNEQFF
CDR3 DNA: TGTGCCAGCAGCTTAGCACTAGCGGGAGAGGGGAATGAGCAGTTCTTC

D gene: .
clone size: .
V gene: TRBV28
J gene: TRBJ2-3
CDR3 protein: CASSSQNPPPDTQYF
CDR3 DNA: TGTGCCAGCAGTTCCCAGAATCCCCCCCCAGATACGCAGTATTTT

D gene: .
clone size: .
V gene: TRBV27
J gene: TRBJ2-1
CDR3 protein: CASSYEGSYNEQFF
CDR3 DNA: TGTGCCAGCAGTTACGAGGGCTCCTACAATGAGCAGTTCTTC